This TCR beta chain was documented in a study of identifying expanded T cells in peripheral blood. Overall study findings and caveats: Across healthy donors, higher total template counts meant significantly greater two-week count variance. About 1.3 clones differed between technical replicates, versus about 15 and 19 over time.

Collection occurred without any documented infections or immune events in donors. Germline assignment: CDR1 SNHLY and CDR2 FYNNEI. The CDR3 length is 12 residues. Details on this clone: Its matching antigen is unknown.

Profiled with immunoSEQ multiplex PCR; TCRdb holds only in-frame clones, not every one. The sample contains about 50,000 clones, around 82% of which appear only once. The sequence was collected from a person between 18 and 75 years old in good health. This chain links TRBV2 with TRBJ1-2; no reliable D call. Sequencing was carried out using blood. The CDR3 DNA follows: TGTGTTACGGCAAAGAATACCTATGGCTACACCTTC. It yields the protein CVTAKNTYGYTF.